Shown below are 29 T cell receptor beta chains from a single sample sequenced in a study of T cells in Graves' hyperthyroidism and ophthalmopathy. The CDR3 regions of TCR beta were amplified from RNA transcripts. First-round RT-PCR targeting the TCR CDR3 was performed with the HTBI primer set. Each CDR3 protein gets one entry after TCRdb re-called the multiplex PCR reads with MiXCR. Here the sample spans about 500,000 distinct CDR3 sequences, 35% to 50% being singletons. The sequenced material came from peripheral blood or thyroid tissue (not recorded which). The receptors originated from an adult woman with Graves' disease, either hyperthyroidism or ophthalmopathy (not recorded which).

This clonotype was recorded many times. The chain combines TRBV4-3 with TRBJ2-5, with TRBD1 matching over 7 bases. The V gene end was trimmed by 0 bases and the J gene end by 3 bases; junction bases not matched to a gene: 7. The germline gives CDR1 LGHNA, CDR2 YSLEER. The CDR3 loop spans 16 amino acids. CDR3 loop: CASSQDLARGKETQYF. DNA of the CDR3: TGCGCCAGCAGCCAAGATTTAGCCAGGGGGAAAGAGACCCAGTACTTC.

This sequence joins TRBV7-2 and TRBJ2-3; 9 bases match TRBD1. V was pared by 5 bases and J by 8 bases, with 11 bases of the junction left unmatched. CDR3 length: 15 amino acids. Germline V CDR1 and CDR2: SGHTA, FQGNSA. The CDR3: CASSRATGGEGTQYF. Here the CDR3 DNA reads TGTGCCAGCAGCCGGGCGACAGGGGGGGAGGGTACGCAGTATTTT.

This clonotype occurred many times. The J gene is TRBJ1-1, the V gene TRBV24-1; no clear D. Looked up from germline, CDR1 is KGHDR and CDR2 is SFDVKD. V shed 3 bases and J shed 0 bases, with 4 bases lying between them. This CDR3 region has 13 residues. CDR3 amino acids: CATSDGLNTEAFF. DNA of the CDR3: TGTGCCACCAGTGATGGATTGAACACTGAAGCTTTCTTT.

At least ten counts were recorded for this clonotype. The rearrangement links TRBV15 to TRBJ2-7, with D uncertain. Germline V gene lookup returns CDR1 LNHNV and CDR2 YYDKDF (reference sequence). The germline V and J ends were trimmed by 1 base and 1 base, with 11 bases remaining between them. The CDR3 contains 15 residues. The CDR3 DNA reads TGTGCCACCAGCAGAGGTGGCAGTGAATCCTACGAGCAGTACTTC. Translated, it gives CATSRGGSESYEQYF.

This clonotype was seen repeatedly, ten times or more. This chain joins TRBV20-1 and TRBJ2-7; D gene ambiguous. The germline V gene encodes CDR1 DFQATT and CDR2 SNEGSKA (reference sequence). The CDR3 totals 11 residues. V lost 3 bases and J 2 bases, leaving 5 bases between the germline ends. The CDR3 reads CSASGAYEQYF. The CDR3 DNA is TGCAGTGCTAGCGGAGCCTACGAGCAGTACTTC.

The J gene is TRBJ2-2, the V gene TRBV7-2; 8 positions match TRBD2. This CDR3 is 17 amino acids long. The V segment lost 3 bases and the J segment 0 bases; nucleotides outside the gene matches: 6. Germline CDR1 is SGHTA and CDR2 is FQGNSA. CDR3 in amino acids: CASSFIAGLTNTGELFF. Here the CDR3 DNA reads TGTGCCAGCAGCTTCATAGCGGGACTAACGAACACCGGGGAGCTGTTTTTT.

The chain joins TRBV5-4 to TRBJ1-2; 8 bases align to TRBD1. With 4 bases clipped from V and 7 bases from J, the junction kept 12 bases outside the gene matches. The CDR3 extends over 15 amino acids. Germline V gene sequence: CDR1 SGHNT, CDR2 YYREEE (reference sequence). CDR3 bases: TGTGCCAGCAGCCGAGCAAGAGACAGGGGTGTTGGCTACACCTTC. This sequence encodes CASSRARDRGVGYTF.

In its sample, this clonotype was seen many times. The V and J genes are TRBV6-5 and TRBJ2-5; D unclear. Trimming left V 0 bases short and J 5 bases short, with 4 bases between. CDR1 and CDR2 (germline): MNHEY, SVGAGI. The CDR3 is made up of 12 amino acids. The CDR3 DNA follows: TGTGCCAGCAGTTACTCCCGGGAGACCCAGTACTTC. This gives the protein CASSYSRETQYF.

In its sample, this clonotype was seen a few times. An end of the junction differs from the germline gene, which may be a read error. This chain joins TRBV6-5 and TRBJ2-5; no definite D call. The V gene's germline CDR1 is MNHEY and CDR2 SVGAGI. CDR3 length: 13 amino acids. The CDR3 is CANTLQFQGTQYF. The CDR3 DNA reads TGTGCCAACACATTACAGTTCCAAGGGACCCAGTACTTC.

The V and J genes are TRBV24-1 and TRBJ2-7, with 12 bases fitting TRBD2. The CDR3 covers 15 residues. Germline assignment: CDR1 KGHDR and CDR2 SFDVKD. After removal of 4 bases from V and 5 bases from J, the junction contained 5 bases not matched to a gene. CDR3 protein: CATSDPTSGSNEQYF. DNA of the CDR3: TGTGCCACCAGTGACCCGACTAGCGGGAGCAACGAGCAGTACTTC.

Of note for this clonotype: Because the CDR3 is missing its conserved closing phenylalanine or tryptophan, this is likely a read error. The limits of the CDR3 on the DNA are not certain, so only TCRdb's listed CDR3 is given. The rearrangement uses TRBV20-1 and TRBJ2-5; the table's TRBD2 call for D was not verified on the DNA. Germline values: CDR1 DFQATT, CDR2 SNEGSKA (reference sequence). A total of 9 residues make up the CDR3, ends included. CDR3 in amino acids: CSAAGPPPL.

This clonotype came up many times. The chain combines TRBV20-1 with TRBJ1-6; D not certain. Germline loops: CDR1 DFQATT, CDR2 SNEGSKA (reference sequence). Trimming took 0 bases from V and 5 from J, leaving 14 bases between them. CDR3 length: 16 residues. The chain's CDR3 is CSARDPEGNDNSPLHF. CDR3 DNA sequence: TGCAGTGCTAGAGATCCGGAGGGAAACGATAATTCACCCCTCCACTTT.

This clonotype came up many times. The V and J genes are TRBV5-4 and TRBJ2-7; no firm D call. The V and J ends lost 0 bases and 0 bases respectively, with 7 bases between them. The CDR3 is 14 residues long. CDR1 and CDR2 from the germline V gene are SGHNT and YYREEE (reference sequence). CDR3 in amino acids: CASSLESSSYEQYF. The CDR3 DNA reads TGTGCCAGCAGCTTGGAGTCCAGCTCCTACGAGCAGTACTTC.

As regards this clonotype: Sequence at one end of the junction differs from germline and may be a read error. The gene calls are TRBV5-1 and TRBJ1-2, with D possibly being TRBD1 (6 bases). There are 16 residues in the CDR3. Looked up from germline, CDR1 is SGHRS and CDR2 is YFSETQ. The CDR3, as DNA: TGTGCCAGCAGCTTGATGTCGCGCGGGGGCGTCTATGGCTACACCTTC. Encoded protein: CASSLMSRGGVYGYTF.

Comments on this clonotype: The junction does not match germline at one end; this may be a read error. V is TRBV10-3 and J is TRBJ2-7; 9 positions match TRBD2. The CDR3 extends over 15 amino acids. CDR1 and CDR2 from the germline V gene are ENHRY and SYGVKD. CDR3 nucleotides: TGCGCCATCAGGGGTTCGCGGGAGGGAACCTACGAGCAGTACTTC. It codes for CAIRGSREGTYEQYF.

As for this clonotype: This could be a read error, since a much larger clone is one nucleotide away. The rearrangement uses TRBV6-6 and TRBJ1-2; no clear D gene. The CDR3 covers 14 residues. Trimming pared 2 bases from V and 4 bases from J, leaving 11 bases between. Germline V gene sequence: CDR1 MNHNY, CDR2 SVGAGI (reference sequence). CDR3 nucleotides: TGTGCCAGCAGTTACCACATGGGTCCCTATGGCTACACCTTC. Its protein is CASSYHMGPYGYTF.

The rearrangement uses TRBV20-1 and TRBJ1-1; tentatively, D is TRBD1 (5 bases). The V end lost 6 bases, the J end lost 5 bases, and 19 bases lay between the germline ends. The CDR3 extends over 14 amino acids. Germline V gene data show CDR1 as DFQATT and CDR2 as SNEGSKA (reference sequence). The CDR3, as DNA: TGCAGTGCCCTACCGGACGGGGCGCGTACTGAAGCTTTCTTT. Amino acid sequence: CSALPDGARTEAFF.

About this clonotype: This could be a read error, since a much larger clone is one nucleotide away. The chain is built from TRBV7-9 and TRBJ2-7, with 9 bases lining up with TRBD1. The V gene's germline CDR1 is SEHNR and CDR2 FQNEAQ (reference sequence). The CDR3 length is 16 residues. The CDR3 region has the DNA TGCGCCAGCAGCGTACCTTCCGGGACAGGGAGATGGGAGCAGTACTTC. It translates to CASSVPSGTGRWEQYF.

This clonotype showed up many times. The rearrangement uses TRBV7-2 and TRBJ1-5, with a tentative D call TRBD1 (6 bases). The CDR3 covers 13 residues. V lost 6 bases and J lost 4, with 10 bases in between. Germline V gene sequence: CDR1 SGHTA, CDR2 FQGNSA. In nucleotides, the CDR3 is TGTGCCAGCAGAAGACAGGAAAATCAGCCCCAGCATTTT. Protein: CASRRQENQPQHF.

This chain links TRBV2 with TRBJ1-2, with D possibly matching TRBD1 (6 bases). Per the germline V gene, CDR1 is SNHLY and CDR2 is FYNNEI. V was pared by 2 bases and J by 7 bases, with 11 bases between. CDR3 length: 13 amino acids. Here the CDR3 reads CASSELGGSGYTF. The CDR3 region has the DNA TGTGCCAGCAGTGAATTGGGGGGCTCTGGCTACACCTTC.

CDR3 protein: CATSRATGGAYEQYF. The CDR3 region has the DNA TGTGCCACCAGCAGAGCGACCGGGGGGGCTTACGAGCAGTACTTC. The gene calls are TRBV15 and TRBJ2-7; 8 bases are shared with TRBD2. The germline gives CDR1 LNHNV, CDR2 YYDKDF (reference sequence). Losses at the gene ends were 1 base for V and 4 bases for J; bases not matched to a gene: 6. The CDR3 contains 15 residues.

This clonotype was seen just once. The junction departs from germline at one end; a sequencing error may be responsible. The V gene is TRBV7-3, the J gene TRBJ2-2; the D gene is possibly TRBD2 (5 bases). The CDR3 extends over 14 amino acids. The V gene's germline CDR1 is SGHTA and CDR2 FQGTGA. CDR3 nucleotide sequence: TGCGCCAGCAGCCAAAGGTTCGGGGCCGGGGAGCTGTTTTTT. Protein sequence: CASSQRFGAGELFF.

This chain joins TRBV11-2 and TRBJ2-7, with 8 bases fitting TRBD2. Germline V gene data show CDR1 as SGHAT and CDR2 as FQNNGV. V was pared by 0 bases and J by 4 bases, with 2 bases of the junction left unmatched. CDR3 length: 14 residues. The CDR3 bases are TGTGCCAGCAGCTTAGATACTAGCGGATACGAGCAGTACTTC. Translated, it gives CASSLDTSGYEQYF.

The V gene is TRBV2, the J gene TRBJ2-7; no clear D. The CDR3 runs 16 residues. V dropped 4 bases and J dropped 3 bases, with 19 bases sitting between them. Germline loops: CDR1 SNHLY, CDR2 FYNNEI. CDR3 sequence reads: CASSVDHALTDYEQYF. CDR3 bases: TGTGCCAGCAGTGTGGACCACGCACTAACTGACTACGAGCAGTACTTC.

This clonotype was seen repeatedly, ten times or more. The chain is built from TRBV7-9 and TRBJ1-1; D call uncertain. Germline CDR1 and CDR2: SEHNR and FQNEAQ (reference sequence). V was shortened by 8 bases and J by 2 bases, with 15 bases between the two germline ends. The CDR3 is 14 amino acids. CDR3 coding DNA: TGTGCCAGCCTGCTCGCTGGGTCTAACACTGAAGCTTTCTTT. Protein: CASLLAGSNTEAFF. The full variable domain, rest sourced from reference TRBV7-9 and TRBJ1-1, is DTGVSQNPRHKITKRGQNVTFRCDPISEHNRLYWYRQTLGQGPEFLTYFQNEAQLEKSRLLSDRFSAERPKGSFSTLEIQRTEQGDSAMYLCASLLAGSNTEAFFGQGTRLTVV.

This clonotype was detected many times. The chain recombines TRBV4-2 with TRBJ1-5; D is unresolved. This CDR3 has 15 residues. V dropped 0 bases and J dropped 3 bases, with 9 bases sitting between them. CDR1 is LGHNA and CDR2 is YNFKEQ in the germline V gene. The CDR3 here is CASSQEGRLNQPQHF. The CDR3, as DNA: TGTGCCAGCAGCCAAGAGGGTCGTCTCAATCAGCCCCAGCATTTT.

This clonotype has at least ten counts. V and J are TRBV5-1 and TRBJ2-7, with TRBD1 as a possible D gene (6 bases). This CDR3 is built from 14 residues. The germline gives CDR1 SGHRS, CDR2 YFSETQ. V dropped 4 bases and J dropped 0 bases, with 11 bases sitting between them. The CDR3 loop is CASSLDRPSYEQYF. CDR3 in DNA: TGCGCCAGCAGCCTAGACAGGCCCTCCTACGAGCAGTACTTC.

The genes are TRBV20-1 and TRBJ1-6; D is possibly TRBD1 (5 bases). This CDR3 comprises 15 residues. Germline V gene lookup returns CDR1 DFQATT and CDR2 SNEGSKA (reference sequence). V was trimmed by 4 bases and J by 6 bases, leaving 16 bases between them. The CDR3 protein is CSATKDSNVNSPLHF. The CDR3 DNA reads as TGCAGTGCTACAAAAGACAGCAACGTTAATTCACCCCTCCACTTT.

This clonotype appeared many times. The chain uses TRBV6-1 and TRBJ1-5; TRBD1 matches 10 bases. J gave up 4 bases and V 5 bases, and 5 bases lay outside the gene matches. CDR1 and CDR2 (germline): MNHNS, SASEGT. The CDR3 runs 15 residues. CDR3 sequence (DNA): TGTGCCAGCAGTCTCGACAGGGGGCCGAATCAGCCCCAGCATTTT. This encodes CASSLDRGPNQPQHF.